Listed below are T cell receptor beta chains from one sample, sequenced in a study of human T cells and chemical hapten exposure. Using its own MiXCR run on the RACE reads, TCRdb lists one record per CDR3 protein. The table lists under 450,000 distinct CDR3 sequences, roughly 5% of them singletons. The sample consisted of whole blood, taken in connection with sensitization to the hapten diphenylcyclopropenone (DPC). These receptors came from a woman between 45 and 60 years old with alopecia areata. Some clones in this sample may be carry-over from other donors' samples. Both conserved end residues are part of each CDR3.

TRBJ2-1 | TRBV7-3 | CASSLTGDYYNEQFF
TRBJ1-6 | TRBV7-2 | CASSLAKSESSLHF
TRBJ1-5 | TRBV20-1 | CSARDATKGQPQHF
TRBJ2-1 | TRBV6-2/TRBV6-3 | CASSRPAIGLAGNEQFF
TRBJ2-2 | TRBV6-5 | CASRQDRWTGELFF
TRBJ2-3 | TRBV13 | CASARRTDTQYF
TRBJ1-2 | TRBV4-2 | CASSLSVGGPNYGYTF
TRBJ2-7 | TRBV10-3 | CAISVGPPSGLDGQYF
TRBJ2-1 | TRBV3-1 | CASSQDVGGPRGYNEQFF
TRBJ1-3 | TRBV5-1 | CASSLAAGQSSGNTIYF
TRBJ1-1 | TRBV10-3 | CAISEIGREKIIEAFF
TRBJ2-7 | TRBV20-1 | CSAAVASGRDEQYF
TRBJ2-7 | TRBV5-6 | CASSLGTESSYEQYF
TRBJ2-3 | TRBV12-3/TRBV12-4 | CASSRDSDTQYF
TRBJ2-7 | TRBV5-6 | CASSLGLNEQYF
TRBJ1-4 | TRBV5-6 | CASSSYRVTNEKLFF
TRBJ2-3 | TRBV6-5 | CASWEAGATTDTQYF
TRBJ2-3 | TRBV9 | CASSARGTGQTDTQYF
TRBJ1-4 | TRBV4-2 | CASSQPGTNEKLFF
TRBJ1-5 | TRBV2 | CASSLQGAYQPQHF